This entry lists 6 T cell receptor beta chains sequenced from one sample in a study of cytomegalovirus exposure and HLA in healthy donors. Both 60 Vbeta primers and 13 Jbeta primers went into the PCR. Using immunoSEQ multiplex PCR, the repertoire was profiled, and TCRdb retains in-frame clones only, with some absent. The data hold 130,000 to 150,000 clones, with more than 80% observed a single time. The sequenced material came from PBMCs. The origin of the receptors is a woman in her thirties or forties in good health and CMV-seropositive.

This clone appeared a few times. CDR3 DNA sequence: TGTGCCAGCAGCTCACAGGGGTGGGCTTTCTTT. This sequence encodes CASSSQGWAFF. The J gene is TRBJ1-1, the V gene TRBV5-6, with 7 positions matching TRBD1. CDR1 is SGHDT and CDR2 is YYEEEE in the germline V gene. The CDR3 has 11 residues. V gave up 3 bases and J gave up 11 bases; unmatched junction bases: 4.

The rearrangement uses TRBV7-3 and TRBJ2-3; 7 bases match TRBD1. The CDR3 contains 13 residues. V dropped 5 bases and J dropped 4; count of bases not matched to a gene: 3. CDR1 and CDR2 from the germline V gene are SGHTA and FQGTGA. CDR3 in DNA: TGTGCCAGCAGCCTTACAGGGGCAGATACGCAGTATTTT. Its protein product is CASSLTGADTQYF.

As regards this clone: Within the sample, other DNA sequences also encode this same CDR3. The rearrangement links TRBV27 to TRBJ2-7, with D possibly being TRBD2 (6 bases). CDR3 size: 16 residues. Trimming took off 5 bases at V and 3 bases at J, with 20 bases between the two ends. In germline, CDR1 is MNHEY, CDR2 SMNVEV (reference sequence). CDR3 amino acids: CASSGRLAGTFYEQYF. DNA of the CDR3: TGTGCCAGCAGTGGCAGACTGGCGGGGACCTTCTACGAGCAGTACTTC.

V and J are TRBV10-3 and TRBJ2-7; no definite D call. Trimming removed 0 bases from V and 3 bases from J, with 6 bases in between. This CDR3 has 13 amino acids. The germline CDR1 and CDR2 sequences are ENHRY and SYGVKD. CDR3 in DNA: TGTGCCATCAGTGAGTCCCCTAACTACGAGCAGTACTTC. Amino acids: CAISESPNYEQYF.

V and J are TRBV27 and TRBJ2-7; D gene ambiguous. V was cut by 3 bases and J by 1 base, with 7 bases left in between. The germline CDR1 and CDR2 sequences are MNHEY and SMNVEV (reference sequence). The CDR3 totals 13 residues. CDR3: CASSFRGSYEQYF. Written as DNA, the CDR3 is TGTGCCAGCAGTTTTAGAGGTTCCTACGAGCAGTACTTC.

This chain uses TRBV7-9 with TRBJ1-2, with 10 bases matching TRBD1. The germline V gene has CDR1 SEHNR and CDR2 FQNEAQ (reference sequence). Trimming cost V 1 base and J 4 bases; bases outside gene matches: 3. The CDR3 loop spans 15 amino acids. The CDR3 sequence is CASSLGQGASYGYTF. CDR3 bases: TGTGCCAGCAGCTTAGGACAGGGGGCAAGCTATGGCTACACCTTC.